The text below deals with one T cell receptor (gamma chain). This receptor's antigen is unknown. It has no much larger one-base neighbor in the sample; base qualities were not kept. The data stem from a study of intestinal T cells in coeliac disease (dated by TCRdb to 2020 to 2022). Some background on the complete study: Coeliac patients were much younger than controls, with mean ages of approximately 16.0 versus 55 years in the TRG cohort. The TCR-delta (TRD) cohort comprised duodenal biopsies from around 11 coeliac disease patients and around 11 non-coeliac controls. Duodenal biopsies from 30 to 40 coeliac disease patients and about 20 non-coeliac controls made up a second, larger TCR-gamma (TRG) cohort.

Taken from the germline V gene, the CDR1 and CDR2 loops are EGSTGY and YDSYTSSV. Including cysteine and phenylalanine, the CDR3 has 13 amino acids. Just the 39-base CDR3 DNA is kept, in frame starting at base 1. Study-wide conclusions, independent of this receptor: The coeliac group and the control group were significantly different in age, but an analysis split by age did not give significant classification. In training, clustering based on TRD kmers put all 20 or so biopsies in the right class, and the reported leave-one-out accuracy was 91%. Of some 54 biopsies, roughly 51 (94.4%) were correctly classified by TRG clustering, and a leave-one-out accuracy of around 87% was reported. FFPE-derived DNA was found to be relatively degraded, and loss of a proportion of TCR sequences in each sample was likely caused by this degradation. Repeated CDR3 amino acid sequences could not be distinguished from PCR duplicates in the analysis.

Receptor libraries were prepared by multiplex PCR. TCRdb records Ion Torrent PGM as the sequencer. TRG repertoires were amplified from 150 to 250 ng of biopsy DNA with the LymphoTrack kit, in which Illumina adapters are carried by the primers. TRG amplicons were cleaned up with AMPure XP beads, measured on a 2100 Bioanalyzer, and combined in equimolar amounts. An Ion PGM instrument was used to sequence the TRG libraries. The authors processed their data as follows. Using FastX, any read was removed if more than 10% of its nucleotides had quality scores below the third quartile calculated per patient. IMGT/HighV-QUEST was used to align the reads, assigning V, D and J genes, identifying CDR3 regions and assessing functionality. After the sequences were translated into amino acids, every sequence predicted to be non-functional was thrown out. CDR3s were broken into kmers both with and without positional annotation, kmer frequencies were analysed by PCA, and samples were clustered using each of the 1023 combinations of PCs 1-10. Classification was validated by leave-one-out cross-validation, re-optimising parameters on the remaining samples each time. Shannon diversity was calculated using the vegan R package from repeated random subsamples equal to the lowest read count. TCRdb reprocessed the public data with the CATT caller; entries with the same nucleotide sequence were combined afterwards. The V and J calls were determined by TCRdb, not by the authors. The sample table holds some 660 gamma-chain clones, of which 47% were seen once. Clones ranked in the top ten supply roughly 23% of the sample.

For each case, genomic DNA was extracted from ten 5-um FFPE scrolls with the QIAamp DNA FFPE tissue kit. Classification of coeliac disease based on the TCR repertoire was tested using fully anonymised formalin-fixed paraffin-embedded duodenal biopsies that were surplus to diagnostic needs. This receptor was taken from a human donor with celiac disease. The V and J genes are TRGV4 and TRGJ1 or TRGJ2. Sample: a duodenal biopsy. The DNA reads TGTGCACCTGGGATGGGAGACCCTCATAAGAAACTCTTT. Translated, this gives CAPGMGDPHKKLF.